This TCR beta chain appears in the sequencing data of a study of T cells in Graves' hyperthyroidism and ophthalmopathy. Overall study: Peripheral blood draws took place at initial diagnosis, ahead of any treatment. Study-level findings and limits: Onset of ophthalmopathy came a median approximately 6.5 months after the model predicted it.

Per the germline V gene, CDR1 is SGHDT and CDR2 is YYEEEE. The CDR3 loop spans 13 amino acids. The V and J ends lost 0 bases and 1 base respectively, with 4 bases between them. Template material for amplifying TCR beta CDR3 regions consisted of RNA transcripts. The HTBI primer set served for first-round RT-PCR of the TCR CDR3. TCRdb re-called the multiplex PCR reads through MiXCR, storing one row per CDR3 protein. The sample has 400,000 to 550,000 distinct CDR3 sequences, roughly 25% seen once. This clonotype was detected ten times or more. Its cognate antigen is unknown. Sequenced material: blood. The TCR sequence derives from a woman aged 30 to 39 with Graves' ophthalmopathy. This chain connects TRBV5-6 to TRBJ2-5; D unresolved. CDR3: CASSLDTQETQYF. Here the CDR3 DNA reads TGTGCCAGCAGCTTGGACACCCAAGAGACCCAGTACTTC.